The 28 T cell receptor beta chains reported below all come from one sample, sequenced in a study of OX40 agonist ivuxolimab in advanced cancers. Clones were sequenced by immunoSEQ multiplex PCR, and TCRdb holds only the in-frame ones, with some missing. The sample includes tens of thousands of clones, approximately 84% of them seen just once. Sequences were derived from CD4+ or CD8+ T cells sorted from blood, sampled in a trial of the OX40 agonist ivuxolimab. Receptors originate from an adult with an advanced solid tumor such as melanoma, head and neck, liver or kidney cancer.

This chain links TRBV6-5 with TRBJ2-7; D remains ambiguous. The CDR3 loop spans 13 amino acids. V was pared by 10 bases and J by 2 bases, with 15 bases between. CDR1 and CDR2 (germline): MNHEY, SVGAGI. The CDR3 DNA reads TGTGCCACCGACGGCCAGTCTCCCTACGAGCAGTACTTC. Its protein is CATDGQSPYEQYF.

The chain joins TRBV14 to TRBJ2-1; 9 nucleotides align to TRBD2. Germline trimming cut 4 bases from V and 2 bases from J; bases unmatched to any gene: 3. Per the germline V gene, CDR1 is SGHDN and CDR2 is FVKESK. The CDR3 has 15 amino acids. The DNA of the CDR3 is TGTGCCAGCAGCCTTCTAGCGGGACCCTACAATGAGCAGTTCTTC. It is translated as CASSLLAGPYNEQFF.

This clone was seen once. J is TRBJ2-7 and V is TRBV11-3; no clear D. Trimming removed 5 bases at V and 0 bases at J, with 14 bases between. The V gene's germline CDR1 is SGHNT and CDR2 YENEEA. The CDR3 totals 15 residues. CDR3 coding DNA: TGTGCCAGCAGCAAAGGAAAAACCATCTCCTACGAGCAGTACTTC. The encoded protein is CASSKGKTISYEQYF. Supplemented by reference TRBV11-3 and TRBJ2-7, the full variable domain reads EAGVVQSPRYKIIEKKQPVAFWCNPISGHNTLYWYLQNLGQGPELLIRYENEEAVDDSQLPKDRFSAERLKGVDSTLKIQPAELGDSAVYLCASSKGKTISYEQYFGPGTRLTVT.

The J gene is TRBJ1-2, the V gene TRBV29-1; D may be TRBD1 (5 bases). There are 15 residues in the CDR3. Trimming shortened V by 6 bases and J by 1 base, and 18 bases separated the two germline ends. Germline V gives CDR1 SQVTM, CDR2 ANQGSEA. CDR3 amino acids: CSVNLRDGLNYGYTF. The CDR3 DNA reads TGCAGCGTAAACCTCCGGGACGGCCTTAACTATGGCTACACCTTC.

V usage is TRBV2 and J usage is TRBJ1-1, with 10 positions matching TRBD1. The ends lost 6 bases at V and 1 base at J; junction bases unmatched: 2. In germline, CDR1 is SNHLY, CDR2 FYNNEI. The length of the CDR3 is 14 residues. CDR3 amino acids: CASSGTGANTEAFF. CDR3 coding DNA: TGTGCCAGCAGCGGGACAGGGGCGAACACTGAAGCTTTCTTT.

The chain is built from TRBV19 and TRBJ2-3, with D tentatively TRBD2 (6 bases). The CDR3 has 14 residues. V was trimmed by 3 bases and J by 5 bases, leaving 12 bases between them. Germline V gene data show CDR1 as LNHDA and CDR2 as SQIVND (reference sequence). The CDR3 spells CASSISGLRDTQYF. In DNA, the CDR3 is TGTGCCAGTAGTATTTCGGGACTTAGAGATACGCAGTATTTT.

The rearrangement joins TRBV5-6 to TRBJ2-7; 8 bases agree with TRBD2. The CDR3 has 15 amino acids. Germline lookup yields CDR1 SGHDT and CDR2 YYEEEE. V shed 4 bases and J 3 bases; nucleotides not matched to a gene: 9. CDR3 coding DNA: TGTGCCAGCAGCCCCTCCGCTAGCGGGTTCTACGAGCAGTACTTC. Amino acids: CASSPSASGFYEQYF.

The CDR3 sequence is CASRTDSFSDTQYF. CDR3 DNA sequence: TGTGCCAGCAGGACCGACTCATTTTCGGATACGCAGTATTTT. This sequence joins TRBV2 and TRBJ2-3; D remains ambiguous. Trimming cost V 6 bases and J 6 bases, with 16 bases left between them. CDR3 length equals 14 residues. Germline-derived CDR1 and CDR2 are SNHLY and FYNNEI.

The chain links TRBV7-9 to TRBJ2-1; 7 bases are a match to TRBD2. CDR3 length: 14 residues. The germline gives CDR1 SEHNR, CDR2 FQNEAQ (reference sequence). Germline trimming cut 3 bases from V and 2 bases from J; bases unmatched to any gene: 1. The chain's CDR3 is CASSLLAAYNEQFF. The CDR3 nucleotides are TGTGCCAGCAGCTTGCTAGCGGCCTACAATGAGCAGTTCTTC.

The chain is built from TRBV6-1 and TRBJ1-5, with D perhaps matching TRBD1 (6 bases). The CDR3 is 15 amino acids. Trimming took off 0 bases at V and 5 bases at J, with 11 bases between the two ends. Germline CDR1 MNHNS, CDR2 SASEGT. CDR3 coding DNA: TGTGCCAGCAGTGAAGCGCCCGGGGGCGATCAGCCCCAGCATTTT. Its translation: CASSEAPGGDQPQHF.

About this clone itself: The same CDR3 can be traced to other DNA sequences in this sample. This chain uses TRBV9 with TRBJ1-1; 9 bases are a match to TRBD1. Germline lookup yields CDR1 SGDLS and CDR2 YYNGEE. CDR3 length: 14 residues. V gave up 2 bases and J gave up 1 base; unmatched junction bases: 0. The CDR3 sequence is CASSVTGGNTEAFF. Here the CDR3 DNA reads TGTGCCAGCAGCGTGACAGGGGGGAACACTGAAGCTTTCTTT.

The gene calls are TRBV5-1 and TRBJ2-7; D might be TRBD2 (6 bases). From germline, CDR1 is SGHRS and CDR2 YFSETQ. This CDR3 is 13 amino acids long. V was pared by 5 bases and J by 6 bases, with 15 bases between. The DNA for the CDR3 is TGCGCCAGCAGGACCGGCGGGGAGAGCGAGCAGTACTTC. It codes for CASRTGGESEQYF.

This chain links TRBV5-1 with TRBJ2-2; D unresolved. The CDR3 runs 13 residues. Germline CDR1 and CDR2: SGHRS and YFSETQ. Trimming cost V 5 bases and J 1 base, with 6 bases left between them. The DNA for the CDR3 is TGCGCCAGCAGGCGCCGGAACACCGGGGAGCTGTTTTTT. Translating gives CASRRRNTGELFF.

This clone occurred once. The chain uses TRBV18 and TRBJ2-5; possibly TRBD2 for D (6 bases). CDR3 length: 15 residues. Deletions cut 5 bases from V and 2 bases from J, with 15 bases between. Per germline, CDR1 KGHSH and CDR2 LQKENI. The CDR3 bases are TGTGCCAGCTCATCCCGGCGGGGCGGTCAAGAGACCCAGTACTTC. Protein: CASSSRRGGQETQYF. Supplemented by reference TRBV18 and TRBJ2-5, the full variable domain reads NAGVMQNPRHLVRRRGQEARLRCSPMKGHSHVYWYRQLPEEGLKFMVYLQKENIIDESGMPKERFSAEFPKEGPSILRIQQVVRGDSAAYFCASSSRRGGQETQYFGPGTRLLVL.

This chain joins TRBV5-4 and TRBJ2-5, with 9 bases lining up with TRBD2. Germline lookup yields CDR1 SGHNT and CDR2 YYREEE (reference sequence). J gave up 3 bases and V 4 bases, and 10 bases lay outside the gene matches. This CDR3 is 16 amino acids long. The CDR3 DNA reads as TGTGCCAGCAGCCCTACCGTTCTAGCGGGGAAAGAGACCCAGTACTTC. Amino acid sequence: CASSPTVLAGKETQYF.

The rearrangement uses TRBV5-1 and TRBJ1-6; D perhaps matches TRBD1 (5 bases). The CDR3 is 16 amino acids. The V gene's germline CDR1 is SGHRS and CDR2 YFSETQ. V dropped 2 bases and J dropped 7 bases, with 16 bases sitting between them. The CDR3 spells CASSLNPPGLNSPLHF. The CDR3 DNA reads as TGCGCCAGCAGCTTAAATCCGCCGGGGCTGAATTCACCCCTCCACTTT.

V is TRBV4-1 and J is TRBJ1-1; maybe TRBD1 (5 bases). CDR3 size: 14 residues. The V end lost 4 bases, the J end lost 0 bases, and 9 bases lay between the germline ends. Germline V gene lookup returns CDR1 MGHRA and CDR2 YSYEKL. DNA of the CDR3: TGCGCCAGCAGCCGACAGAACATGAACACTGAAGCTTTCTTT. Translating gives CASSRQNMNTEAFF.

The chain joins TRBV7-8 to TRBJ2-1; 7 positions match TRBD2. The junction had 10 bases not matched to a gene; V was cut back by 7 bases and J by 1 base. Germline loops: CDR1 SGHVS, CDR2 FQNEAQ. This CDR3 spans 16 amino acids. CDR3 residues: CASTGRRDASYNEQFF. For the CDR3, the DNA is TGTGCCAGCACCGGGAGGCGAGACGCGTCCTACAATGAGCAGTTCTTC.

This clone has only a few counts. As DNA, the CDR3 is TGTGCCAGCAGCCTTGGACAGAAGCAGTACTTC. As protein: CASSLGQKQYF. This rearrangement joins TRBV11-3 to TRBJ2-7; TRBD1 might be the D (6 bases). The CDR3 length is 11 residues. The V end lost 5 bases, the J end lost 8 bases, and 10 bases lay between the germline ends. The germline V gene has CDR1 SGHNT and CDR2 YENEEA.

V gene TRBV27 combines with J gene TRBJ1-2; 8 bases are a match to TRBD1. Trimming took 2 bases from V and 2 from J; bases not matched to a gene: 4. The V gene's germline CDR1 is MNHEY and CDR2 SMNVEV (reference sequence). The CDR3 is made up of 15 amino acids. In nucleotides, the CDR3 is TGTGCCAGCAGTTTACAGGGGGCGCGGAACTATGGCTACACCTTC. It codes for CASSLQGARNYGYTF.

CDR3 loop: CASSPRPDQPQHF. The CDR3 DNA reads TGTGCCAGTAGTCCCCGCCCTGATCAGCCCCAGCATTTT. The V gene is TRBV19, the J gene TRBJ1-5, with unresolved D. With 5 bases removed from V and 5 bases from J, the gap between germline ends came to 10 bases. This CDR3 is 13 amino acids long. Germline CDR1 LNHDA, CDR2 SQIVND (reference sequence). The full variable domain, rest sourced from reference TRBV19 and TRBJ1-5, is DGGITQSPKYLFRKEGQNVTLSCEQNLNHDAMYWYRQDPGQGLRLIYYSQIVNDFQKGDIAEGYSVSREKKESFPLTVTSAQKNPTAFYLCASSPRPDQPQHFGDGTRLSIL.

This chain links TRBV5-1 with TRBJ2-2; TRBD2 agrees at 11 bases. Germline V gene sequence: CDR1 SGHRS, CDR2 YFSETQ. V dropped 3 bases and J dropped 4; count of bases not matched to a gene: 17. CDR3 length equals 20 residues. Written as DNA, the CDR3 is TGCGCCAGCAGCTCAAGACTTATTACCCTAGCGGGAGGTGTCACCGGGGAGCTGTTTTTT. Translation gives CASSSRLITLAGGVTGELFF. The whole variable domain, remainder taken from reference TRBV5-1 and TRBJ2-2, is KAGVTQTPRYLIKTRGQQVTLSCSPISGHRSVSWYQQTPGQGLQFLFEYFSETQRNKGNFPGRFSGRQFSNSRSEMNVSTLELGDSALYLCASSSRLITLAGGVTGELFFGEGSRLTVL.

The chain couples TRBV11-2 to TRBJ2-3; 12 positions match TRBD2. The CDR3 consists of 16 residues. The V gene end was trimmed by 3 bases and the J gene end by 3 bases; junction bases not matched to a gene: 4. Germline V gives CDR1 SGHAT, CDR2 FQNNGV. As DNA, the CDR3 is TGTGCCAGCAGCTTTGCTAGCGGGAGGGAGACAGATACGCAGTATTTT. Protein: CASSFASGRETDTQYF.

V and J are TRBV19 and TRBJ2-3, with 13 positions matching TRBD2. The CDR3 totals 16 residues. Germline V lookup: CDR1 LNHDA, CDR2 SQIVND (reference sequence). V was clipped by 5 bases and J by 6 bases; unmatched bases: 8. The CDR3 DNA reads TGTGCCAGTAGTTCCACGGGACTAGCGGGATCGGATACGCAGTATTTT. Protein product: CASSSTGLAGSDTQYF.

The genes are TRBV5-6 and TRBJ2-7; 10 bases agree with TRBD1. Germline V gene data show CDR1 as SGHDT and CDR2 as YYEEEE. V was pared by 2 bases and J by 6 bases, with 5 bases of the junction left unmatched. CDR3 length: 14 amino acids. In nucleotides, the CDR3 is TGTGCCAGCAGCTTCCGGGACAGGGGTAGCGAGCAGTACTTC. Its translation: CASSFRDRGSEQYF.

V usage is TRBV28 and J usage is TRBJ2-7; D is possibly TRBD2 (5 bases). The germline V gene has CDR1 MDHEN and CDR2 SYDVKM. The CDR3 has 13 residues. Trimming removed 5 bases at V and 4 bases at J, with 12 bases between. Here the CDR3 reads CASSPAAGYEQYF. In DNA form, the CDR3 reads TGTGCCAGCAGTCCAGCGGCTGGGTACGAGCAGTACTTC.

The gene calls are TRBV28 and TRBJ1-5; D might be TRBD1 (5 bases). The V end was cut by 5 bases, the J end by 2 bases, with 13 bases between. The CDR3 has 15 residues. Per the germline V gene, CDR1 is MDHEN and CDR2 is SYDVKM. CDR3 loop: CASSPMGEGNQPQHF. The CDR3 DNA is TGTGCCAGCAGTCCCATGGGGGAGGGCAATCAGCCCCAGCATTTT.

The chain couples TRBV9 to TRBJ2-5; 8 bases are shared with TRBD1. The junction had 0 bases not matched to a gene; V was cut back by 0 bases and J by 2 bases. Per germline, CDR1 SGDLS and CDR2 YYNGEE. The CDR3 contains 14 residues. CDR3 in amino acids: CASSVGQGQETQYF. The CDR3 nucleotides read TGTGCCAGCAGCGTAGGACAGGGGCAAGAGACCCAGTACTTC. Full variable domain (outside the CDR3, taken from reference TRBV9 and TRBJ2-5): DSGVTQTPKHLITATGQRVTLRCSPRSGDLSVYWYQQSLDQGLQFLIQYYNGEERAKGNILERFSAQQFPDLHSELNLSSLELGDSALYFCASSVGQGQETQYFGPGTRLLVL.